Below are 15 T cell receptor beta chains sequenced from a single sample in a study of blood T cell repertoires in COVID-19. Measured with immunoSEQ multiplex PCR; TCRdb has only the in-frame clones, and not every one. The sample has about 89,000 clones; about 80% are singletons. Sequencing used peripheral blood. The receptors originated from an elderly woman with acute or convalescent COVID-19.

This clone is a singleton in its sample. The rearrangement uses TRBV5-6 and TRBJ2-7; 11 nucleotides line up with TRBD1. Per germline, CDR1 SGHDT and CDR2 YYEEEE. The CDR3 covers 13 residues. V shed 6 bases, J shed 6 bases, and the junction held 5 bases outside the gene matches. The CDR3 sequence is CASTWDRGTEQYF. CDR3 coding DNA: TGTGCCAGCACCTGGGACAGGGGGACCGAGCAGTACTTC.

This chain uses TRBV18 with TRBJ2-3; possibly TRBD1 for D (5 bases). With 6 bases removed from V and 6 bases from J, the gap between germline ends came to 10 bases. Germline CDR1 KGHSH, CDR2 LQKENI. There are 12 residues in the CDR3. The CDR3 loop reads CASSASGDTQYF. CDR3 DNA sequence: TGTGCCAGCTCCGCCTCAGGGGATACGCAGTATTTT. Complete variable domain (other parts from reference TRBV18 and TRBJ2-3): NAGVMQNPRHLVRRRGQEARLRCSPMKGHSHVYWYRQLPEEGLKFMVYLQKENIIDESGMPKERFSAEFPKEGPSILRIQQVVRGDSAAYFCASSASGDTQYFGPGTRLTVL.

The chain combines TRBV30 with TRBJ2-1; TRBD1 is a possible D gene (5 bases). Trimming shortened V by 0 bases and J by 4 bases, and 7 bases separated the two germline ends. The germline gives CDR1 GTSNPN, CDR2 SVGIG (reference sequence). This CDR3 contains 13 residues. The CDR3 is CAWSVRQYNEQFF. The CDR3 DNA reads as TGTGCCTGGAGTGTACGACAGTACAATGAGCAGTTCTTC.

This rearrangement joins TRBV10-3 to TRBJ2-3; 8 bases align to TRBD2. Per germline, CDR1 ENHRY and CDR2 SYGVKD. This CDR3 has 18 residues. The V gene end was trimmed by 0 bases and the J gene end by 2 bases; junction bases not matched to a gene: 10. This chain's CDR3 is CAISESIVAGTYTDTQYF. The CDR3 nucleotides read TGTGCCATCAGTGAGTCGATAGTAGCGGGGACTTACACAGATACGCAGTATTTT.

In DNA, the CDR3 is TGTGCCAGCAGCCCAGGACAGGGATCCTACAATGAGCAGTTCTTC. This encodes CASSPGQGSYNEQFF. The rearrangement joins TRBV11-3 to TRBJ2-1, with 8 bases aligning to TRBD1. The junction had 4 bases not matched to a gene; V was cut back by 5 bases and J by 1 base. Germline-derived CDR1 and CDR2 are SGHNT and YENEEA. This CDR3 contains 15 residues.

V and J are TRBV5-1 and TRBJ2-7; weak D call: TRBD2 (6 bases). The CDR3 spans 11 residues. Trimming left V 5 bases short and J 3 bases short, with 6 bases between. The germline CDR1 and CDR2 sequences are SGHRS and YFSETQ. CDR3: CASRGGYEQYF. CDR3 DNA sequence: TGCGCCAGCAGGGGGGGCTACGAGCAGTACTTC.

This clone was recorded only once. The chain is built from TRBV4-1 and TRBJ2-3; TRBD2 aligns across 12 bases. Germline CDR1 is MGHRA and CDR2 is YSYEKL. The length of the CDR3 is 17 residues. V shed 3 bases and J 4 bases; nucleotides not matched to a gene: 8. CDR3 residues: CASSQQILAGGSDTQYF. CDR3 in DNA: TGCGCCAGCAGCCAGCAAATACTAGCGGGAGGCTCAGATACGCAGTATTTT.

CDR3 in DNA: TGCGCCAGCAGCCAAGAACTACGAGGCTATGGCTACACCTTC. Translation: CASSQELRGYGYTF. The rearrangement uses TRBV4-1 and TRBJ1-2; D ambiguous. Germline-derived CDR1 and CDR2 are MGHRA and YSYEKL. V was trimmed by 0 bases and J by 4 bases, leaving 9 bases between them. The CDR3 length is 14 residues.

The chain employs TRBV5-5 and TRBJ1-5, with 8 bases that match TRBD1. This CDR3 region has 17 residues. J lost 7 bases, V lost 0 bases, and 12 bases had no gene match. Germline assignment: CDR1 SGHKS and CDR2 YYEKEE (reference sequence). The CDR3: CASSLAPAGGAGQPQHF. The DNA of the CDR3 is TGTGCCAGCAGCTTGGCCCCGGCAGGGGGCGCGGGACAGCCCCAGCATTTT.

This clone was found once. The chain has TRBV5-1 and TRBJ2-2; D not resolved. Germline loops: CDR1 SGHRS, CDR2 YFSETQ. The CDR3 is 13 residues long. With 5 bases removed from V and 6 bases from J, the gap between germline ends came to 11 bases. The DNA for the CDR3 is TGCGCCAGCAGAACAGTTCTTCCCGGGGAGCTGTTTTTT. It codes for CASRTVLPGELFF. The whole variable domain, remainder taken from reference TRBV5-1 and TRBJ2-2, is KAGVTQTPRYLIKTRGQQVTLSCSPISGHRSVSWYQQTPGQGLQFLFEYFSETQRNKGNFPGRFSGRQFSNSRSEMNVSTLELGDSALYLCASRTVLPGELFFGEGSRLTVL.

This chain connects TRBV18 to TRBJ1-4; D is undetermined. V was cut by 2 bases and J by 4 bases, with 11 bases left in between. The CDR3 sequence is 15 residues long. Germline V lookup: CDR1 KGHSH, CDR2 LQKENI. DNA for the CDR3: TGTGCCAGCTCACCAGCAACAGAGCTTAATGAAAAACTGTTTTTT. It yields the protein CASSPATELNEKLFF.

The CDR3 region has the DNA TGCGCCAGCAGCTTGGCTGGGAGCTACGAGCAGTACTTC. It specifies CASSLAGSYEQYF. The rearrangement uses TRBV5-1 and TRBJ2-7; TRBD2 is a possible D gene (5 bases). The CDR3 has 13 amino acids. In germline, CDR1 is SGHRS, CDR2 YFSETQ. The V and J ends lost 0 bases and 3 bases respectively, with 7 bases between them.

The V gene is TRBV19, the J gene TRBJ2-3, with TRBD1 identical over 7 bases. V lost 8 bases and J lost 4; bases outside the gene matches: 9. There are 14 residues in the CDR3. Germline CDR1 is LNHDA and CDR2 is SQIVND (reference sequence). CDR3 sequence (DNA): TGTGCCAGTTGTAACCTCAGGGGGTCAGATACGCAGTATTTT. Translation: CASCNLRGSDTQYF.

The chain has TRBV18 and TRBJ2-3; perhaps TRBD1 as D (5 bases). V shed 5 bases and J shed 2 bases, with 14 bases lying between them. Germline V CDR1 and CDR2: KGHSH, LQKENI. The CDR3 spans 15 residues. CDR3 region: CASSSRRATTDTQYF. The CDR3 DNA follows: TGTGCCAGCTCATCCCGCAGGGCCACCACAGATACGCAGTATTTT.

The chain couples TRBV6-5 to TRBJ2-3; TRBD2 matches at 7 bases. V dropped 0 bases and J dropped 4; count of bases not matched to a gene: 4. Germline CDR1 is MNHEY and CDR2 is SVGAGI. This CDR3 is built from 15 residues. Here the CDR3 reads CASSYSYSGSDTQYF. CDR3 DNA: TGTGCCAGCAGTTACTCTTATAGCGGGTCAGATACGCAGTATTTT.